This T cell receptor (beta chain) appears in the sequencing data of a study of cytomegalovirus exposure and HLA in healthy donors. Study findings and constraints: Fewer N-insertions (relative to the roughly 700-donor mean) were reportedly seen in an Asian-associated ancestry cluster in a later analysis. Associated with HLA alleles at 0.05 false discovery rate in a later analysis were approximately 17,000 TCR beta sequences. In vitro confirmation showed a few CMV-associated chains to be CMV antigen specific. A likely sequencing artifact accounted for one observed cluster of highly shared sequence variants.

The V and J ends lost 0 bases and 3 bases respectively, with 14 bases between them. The CDR3 covers 16 residues. Germline V gives CDR1 SGHVS, CDR2 FQNEAQ. Concerning this clone itself: The antigen remains unidentified.

Primers: 60 Vbeta forward and 13 Jbeta reverse. Sequenced by immunoSEQ multiplex PCR; TCRdb stores in-frame clones only, minus some. Here the sample spans some 170,000 clones, roughly 8.7% being singletons. V is TRBV7-8 and J is TRBJ1-1; D is unresolved. The sample was PBMCs. The TCR originated in a woman aged 25 to 45 in good health and CMV-seropositive. CDR3 nucleotides: TGTGCCAGCAGCTTAGCGGCCGGGTTTGGATACACTGAAGCTTTCTTT. Its protein is CASSLAAGFGYTEAFF.